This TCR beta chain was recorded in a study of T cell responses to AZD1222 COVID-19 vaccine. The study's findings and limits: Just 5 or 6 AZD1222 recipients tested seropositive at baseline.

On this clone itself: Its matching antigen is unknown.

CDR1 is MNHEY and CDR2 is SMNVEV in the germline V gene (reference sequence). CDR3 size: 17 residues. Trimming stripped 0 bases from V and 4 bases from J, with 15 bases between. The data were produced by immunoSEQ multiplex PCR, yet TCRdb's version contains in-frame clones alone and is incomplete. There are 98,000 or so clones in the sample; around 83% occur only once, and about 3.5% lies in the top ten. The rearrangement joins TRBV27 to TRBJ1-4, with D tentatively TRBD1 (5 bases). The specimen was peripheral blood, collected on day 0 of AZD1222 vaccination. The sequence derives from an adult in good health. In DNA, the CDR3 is TGTGCCAGCAGTTTATCTGGGAGGGGAGTCCTTAATGAAAAACTGTTTTTT. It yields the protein CASSLSGRGVLNEKLFF.